The 7 T cell receptor beta chains below were found in one sample sequenced in a study of OX40 agonist ivuxolimab in advanced cancers. Clones were read by immunoSEQ multiplex PCR, and TCRdb kept only the in-frame ones, dropping some. The sample has about 69,000 clones, about three quarters seen once. The specimen was CD4+ or CD8+ T cells sorted from blood, collected in a trial of the OX40 agonist ivuxolimab. Every receptor here comes from an adult with an advanced solid tumor such as melanoma, head and neck, liver or kidney cancer.

This sequence joins TRBV29-1 and TRBJ1-1; 10 bases align to TRBD1. The junction had 6 bases not matched to a gene; V was cut back by 7 bases and J by 7 bases. The CDR3 has 12 residues. Germline lookup yields CDR1 SQVTM and CDR2 ANQGSEA. CDR3 bases: TGCAGCGGGGGGGGACAGGGGCGTGAAGCTTTCTTT. This codes for CSGGGQGREAFF.

The genes are TRBV5-6 and TRBJ2-1; D not certain. Germline values: CDR1 SGHDT, CDR2 YYEEEE. V shed 1 base and J shed 8 bases, with 10 bases lying between them. The CDR3 runs to 13 residues. Here the CDR3 reads CASSLMGPDEQFF. The CDR3 DNA reads as TGTGCCAGCAGCTTGATGGGTCCCGATGAGCAGTTCTTC.

This clone showed up just a few times. The rearrangement joins TRBV9 to TRBJ1-4; tentatively, D is TRBD1 (5 bases). This CDR3 is 15 amino acids long. Germline V gene data show CDR1 as SGDLS and CDR2 as YYNGEE. The ends were cut back, 0 bases at V and 7 bases at J, with 13 bases in the middle. The CDR3 coding sequence is TGTGCCAGCAGCGTAGCGGGACTCCGAGCTGAAAAACTGTTTTTT. It translates to CASSVAGLRAEKLFF.

The chain is built from TRBV13 and TRBJ1-1; no firm D call. The CDR3 has 14 residues. Trimming stripped 0 bases from V and 3 bases from J, with 8 bases between. Looked up from germline, CDR1 is PRHDT and CDR2 is FYEKMQ (reference sequence). This CDR3 is CASSLGTLHTEAFF. Written as DNA, the CDR3 is TGTGCCAGCAGCTTAGGGACCCTACACACTGAAGCTTTCTTT.

This sequence joins TRBV4-2 and TRBJ1-2, with TRBD1 matching 8 bases. The V gene's germline CDR1 is LGHNA and CDR2 YNFKEQ. V lost 4 bases, J lost 3 bases, and 7 bases stayed unmatched. This CDR3 is 15 amino acids long. The CDR3 protein is CASSPRVQGDYGYTF. The CDR3 region has the DNA TGTGCCAGCAGCCCGAGGGTACAGGGGGACTATGGCTACACCTTC.

The V and J genes are TRBV12-5 and TRBJ2-3; 8 bases line up with TRBD1. Germline CDR1 reads LGHNT; CDR2 reads FRNRAP. J gave up 4 bases and V 5 bases, and 5 bases lay outside the gene matches. This CDR3 contains 14 residues. DNA of the CDR3: TGTGCTAGTGGTCCAGGACAGGGCCCAGATACGCAGTATTTT. Its translation: CASGPGQGPDTQYF.

The J gene is TRBJ1-5, the V gene TRBV5-6; 8 bases match TRBD1. With 2 bases clipped from V and 7 bases from J, the junction kept 8 bases outside the gene matches. Germline V CDR1 and CDR2: SGHDT, YYEEEE. The CDR3 is 15 residues long. The CDR3 bases are TGTGCCAGCAGCTTCTGGGACAGGCATGGGCAGCCCCAGCATTTT. Protein product: CASSFWDRHGQPQHF.